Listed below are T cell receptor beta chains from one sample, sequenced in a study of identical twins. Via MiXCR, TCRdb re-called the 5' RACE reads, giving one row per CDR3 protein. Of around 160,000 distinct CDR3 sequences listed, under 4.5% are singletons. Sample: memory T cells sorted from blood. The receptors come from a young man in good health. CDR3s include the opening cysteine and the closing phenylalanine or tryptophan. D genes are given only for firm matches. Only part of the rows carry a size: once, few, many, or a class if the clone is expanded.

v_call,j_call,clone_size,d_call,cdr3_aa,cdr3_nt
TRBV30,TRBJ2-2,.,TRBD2,CAWNWGGRTGELFF,TGTGCCTGGAACTGGGGGGGAAGGACCGGGGAGCTGTTTTTT
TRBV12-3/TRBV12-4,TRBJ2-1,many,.,CASSSSEEYNEQFF,TGTGCCAGCAGTTCTTCCGAGGAATACAATGAGCAGTTCTTC
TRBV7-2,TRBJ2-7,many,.,CASSLVRGGYEQYF,TGTGCCAGCAGCTTAGTGCGGGGCGGCTACGAGCAGTACTTC
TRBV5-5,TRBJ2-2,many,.,CASSLSPRPQGGELFF,TGTGCCAGCAGCCTGTCCCCTAGACCCCAAGGGGGGGAGCTGTTTTTT
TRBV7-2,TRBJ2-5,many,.,CASSFDSKGQTQYF,TGTGCCAGCAGTTTCGACAGTAAAGGACAGACCCAGTACTTC
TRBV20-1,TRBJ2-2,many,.,CSAEFKRGTGELFF,TGCAGTGCCGAATTCAAAAGGGGCACCGGGGAGCTGTTTTTT
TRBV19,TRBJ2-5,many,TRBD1,CASSIGGTDVETQYF,TGTGCCAGTAGTATAGGGGGGACAGACGTGGAGACCCAGTACTTC
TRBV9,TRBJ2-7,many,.,CASSSVGHPSYEQYF,TGTGCCAGCAGCTCTGTAGGACACCCCTCCTACGAGCAGTACTTC
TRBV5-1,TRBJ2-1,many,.,CASSLGGTEQFF,TGCGCCAGCAGCTTGGGAGGGACTGAGCAGTTCTTC
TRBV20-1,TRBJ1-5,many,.,CSAYVDPGPSNQPQHF,TGCAGTGCTTATGTCGATCCGGGACCGAGCAATCAGCCCCAGCATTTT